This T cell receptor (beta chain) was sequenced for a study of blood T cell repertoires in COVID-19. Looking at the study overall: Material from acute and convalescent COVID-19 was sourced from the United States, Italy and Spain.

This clone was counted a single time. Everyone who took part was about 18 to 90 years old, and they came from about 25 US areas. Categorization into cohorts depended on clinical history that participants reported. The CDR3 consists of 17 residues. Trimming left V 4 bases short and J 4 bases short, with 19 bases between. Germline loops: CDR1 SGHVS, CDR2 FNYEAQ. In the authors' methods: Scientists estimated how many nucleated cells there were by amplifying reference gene primers. Libraries were prepared by immunoSEQ multiplex PCR; TCRdb keeps only in-frame clonotypes and omits some of them. The V and J calls and clone size were taken over from that table, and D and trimming were inferred from the DNA. The table shows a few hundred thousand clones, with roughly 87% occurring only once.

The sequenced sample consisted of PBMCs or T cells enriched from blood (not recorded which). J is TRBJ2-2 and V is TRBV7-6; TRBD1 might be the D (5 bases). This clonotype originated in a young woman who had recovered from COVID-19. Here the CDR3 reads CASSSPSSQRGTGELFF. For the CDR3, the DNA is TGTGCCAGCAGCTCCCCTTCTTCCCAAAGGGGCACCGGGGAGCTGTTTTTT.